The 25 T cell receptor beta chains presented below share a single source sample, sequenced in a study of blood T cell repertoires in COVID-19 (dated by TCRdb to about 2020). Libraries were constructed by the immunoSEQ multiplex PCR assay. Imported from immuneACCESS, the table was reduced by TCRdb to in-frame sequences with V and J called. These copies leave out some clones; in studies compared against another copy, an unresolved V gene accounts for under half, and the cause of the remainder is not known. Across this sample there are roughly 250,000 clones, with around 81% seen only once. Of the sample, 15% to 18% is held by the ten largest clones. The sample comprised peripheral blood. These receptors were obtained from a person between 65 and 80 years old with COVID-19, enrolled during active disease.

The chain uses TRBV6-6 and TRBJ2-7, with 8 bases identical to TRBD1. Germline V gene data show CDR1 as MNHNY and CDR2 as SVGAGI (reference sequence). There are 14 residues in the CDR3. The V gene end was trimmed by 5 bases and the J gene end by 7 bases; junction bases not matched to a gene: 10. Written as DNA, the CDR3 is TGTGCCAGCAGTCCGCTAGGACAGGGAGGAGAGCAGTACTTC. Protein sequence: CASSPLGQGGEQYF.

This clone was found a few times. The chain links TRBV19 to TRBJ2-2, with D possibly matching TRBD2 (5 bases). V was pared by 5 bases and J by 4 bases, with 14 bases between. The CDR3 loop spans 15 amino acids. Germline CDR1 reads LNHDA; CDR2 reads SQIVND (reference sequence). For the CDR3, the DNA is TGTGCCAGTAGTCCCCTCGGGGTAATCACCGGGGAGCTGTTTTTT. This translates into CASSPLGVITGELFF. The whole variable domain, remainder taken from reference TRBV19 and TRBJ2-2, is DGGITQSPKYLFRKEGQNVTLSCEQNLNHDAMYWYRQDPGQGLRLIYYSQIVNDFQKGDIAEGYSVSREKKESFPLTVTSAQKNPTAFYLCASSPLGVITGELFFGEGSRLTVL.

The CDR3 DNA is TGTGCCAGCAGCGCCGTGGGGCGGGAGAACAATGAGCAGTTCTTC. The encoded protein is CASSAVGRENNEQFF. The chain recombines TRBV5-5 with TRBJ2-1; 7 bases are shared with TRBD2. V was clipped by 4 bases and J by 5 bases; unmatched bases: 9. The CDR3 contains 15 residues. Germline CDR1 and CDR2: SGHKS and YYEKEE (reference sequence).

The chain is built from TRBV7-2 and TRBJ2-1, with a possible D match to TRBD2 (5 bases). Germline values: CDR1 SGHTA, CDR2 FQGNSA. The CDR3 loop spans 13 amino acids. The V end lost 7 bases, the J end lost 10 bases, and 17 bases lay between the germline ends. The CDR3 coding sequence is TGTGCCAGCACCCAGGACTCCCTCGACGAGCAGTTCTTC. The encoded protein is CASTQDSLDEQFF.

This clone was recorded once. This chain links TRBV7-6 with TRBJ2-2, with a weak D call TRBD2 (5 bases). CDR1 and CDR2 from the germline V gene are SGHVS and FNYEAQ. The CDR3 covers 15 residues. V was trimmed by 0 bases and J by 3 bases, leaving 8 bases between them. The CDR3 nucleotides read TGTGCCAGCAGCTTAGCGCTAGCAGACACCGGGGAGCTGTTTTTT. Its protein product is CASSLALADTGELFF.

The chain carries TRBV29-1 and TRBJ2-1; D is possibly TRBD2 (5 bases). Germline V gene sequence: CDR1 SQVTM, CDR2 ANQGSEA. Trimming removed 4 bases from V and 5 bases from J, with 18 bases in between. There are 15 residues in the CDR3. The CDR3 nucleotides read TGCAGCGTTGTCCTACTAGGAGCGGCCCACAATGAGCAGTTCTTC. Translated: CSVVLLGAAHNEQFF.

The J gene is TRBJ1-3, the V gene TRBV7-6; no definite D call. The germline V gene encodes CDR1 SGHVS and CDR2 FNYEAQ. The CDR3 is 17 residues long. Trimming cost V 4 bases and J 0 bases, with 16 bases left between them. The CDR3 region has the DNA TGTGCCAGCAGCTCATTACCACCGGGAGTCTCTGGAAACACCATATATTTT. Amino acids: CASSSLPPGVSGNTIYF. Combining the CDR3 with reference TRBV7-6 and TRBJ1-3 gives the whole variable domain GAGVSQSPRYKVTKRGQDVALRCDPISGHVSLYWYRQALGQGPEFLTYFNYEAQQDKSGLPNDRFSAERPEGSISTLTIQRTEQRDSAMYRCASSSLPPGVSGNTIYFGEGSWLTVV.

The chain recombines TRBV2 with TRBJ1-3, with D hard to call. CDR1 is SNHLY, CDR2 FYNNEI, per germline. The CDR3 covers 15 residues. V was cut by 9 bases and J by 4 bases, with 19 bases left in between. The CDR3 loop is CASSSARSLGNTIYF. The CDR3 DNA reads as TGTGCCAGTAGTAGCGCCCGCAGTTTAGGAAACACCATATATTTT.

The genes are TRBV7-3 and TRBJ2-3; D is ambiguous. V was clipped by 5 bases and J by 2 bases, with 8 bases between them. Per the germline V gene, CDR1 is SGHTA and CDR2 is FQGTGA. The CDR3 is 13 amino acids. This chain's CDR3 is CASSRLFTDTQYF. As DNA, the CDR3 is TGTGCCAGCAGCCGTCTATTCACAGATACGCAGTATTTT.

V gene TRBV29-1 combines with J gene TRBJ2-7; 12 nucleotides align to TRBD2. The CDR3 covers 16 residues. V trimming: 0 bases; J trimming: 7 bases; junction bases outside the gene matches: 10. Germline V gene data show CDR1 as SQVTM and CDR2 as ANQGSEA. CDR3 coding DNA: TGCAGCGTTGAAGATCTGGGGACTAGCGGGTCAATGGAGCAGTACTTC. Translating gives CSVEDLGTSGSMEQYF.

The chain is built from TRBV3-1 (or the pseudogene TRBV3-2) and TRBJ2-5; 9 nucleotides match TRBD1. Germline V gene lookup returns CDR1 LGHDT and CDR2 YNNKEL (reference sequence). The CDR3 is made up of 15 amino acids. Trimming took 5 bases from V and 7 from J; bases not matched to a gene: 11. The DNA of the CDR3 is TGTGCCAGCAGCACCACAGGGGGCGCAATTGGGACCCAGTACTTC. Translating gives CASSTTGGAIGTQYF.

The chain recombines TRBV29-1 with TRBJ2-3; 7 bases match TRBD1. This CDR3 is built from 14 residues. Per germline, CDR1 SQVTM and CDR2 ANQGSEA. With V trimmed by 4 bases and J by 2 bases, 6 bases remained unmatched. CDR3 coding DNA: TGCAGCGTTGGAACAGGGGTGGTCACAGATACGCAGTATTTT. It translates to CSVGTGVVTDTQYF.

The chain has TRBV19 and TRBJ1-4; 10 bases match TRBD1. J lost 8 bases, V lost 5 bases, and 8 bases had no gene match. This CDR3 comprises 15 residues. Per germline, CDR1 LNHDA and CDR2 SQIVND (reference sequence). The CDR3 here is CASSSWDRGSEKLFF. CDR3 nucleotide sequence: TGTGCCAGTAGTTCGTGGGACAGGGGAAGCGAAAAACTGTTTTTT.

This clone was observed a handful of times. The chain carries TRBV2 and TRBJ2-5; 7 bases are a match to TRBD1. In germline, CDR1 is SNHLY, CDR2 FYNNEI. The V gene end was trimmed by 6 bases and the J gene end by 3 bases; junction bases not matched to a gene: 13. The CDR3 has 16 amino acids. The CDR3 region has the DNA TGTGCCAGCAGACCCACCGGGACAGCAGACAAAGAGACCCAGTACTTC. It yields the protein CASRPTGTADKETQYF.

This clone was detected only once. This sequence joins TRBV6-5 and TRBJ1-5, with D perhaps matching TRBD1 (6 bases). Germline V gene data show CDR1 as MNHEY and CDR2 as SVGAGI. This CDR3 region has 13 residues. V lost 6 bases and J 4 bases, leaving 10 bases between the germline ends. The chain's CDR3 is CASRRTGNQPQHF. As DNA, the CDR3 is TGTGCCAGCAGACGCACAGGGAATCAGCCCCAGCATTTT.

The chain carries TRBV19 and TRBJ2-1; TRBD2 aligns across 7 bases. The germline CDR1 and CDR2 sequences are LNHDA and SQIVND (reference sequence). The V and J ends lost 5 bases and 9 bases, in that order; junction bases with no gene match: 7. CDR3 length equals 13 residues. The CDR3 sequence: CASSLRLAFEQFF. CDR3 nucleotides: TGTGCCAGTAGTCTGAGACTAGCCTTTGAGCAGTTCTTC.

This clone was observed a few times. The chain couples TRBV21-1 to TRBJ2-7; TRBD2 is the table's D call and was not checked against the DNA. TRBV21-1 is a pseudogene locus. There are 15 residues in the CDR3. CDR3 sequence (DNA): TGTGCCAGCAGCACTACTAGCGGGGGAACCTACGAGCAGTACTTC. Protein: CASSTTSGGTYEQYF.

This rearrangement joins TRBV29-1 to TRBJ2-3; 13 bases align to TRBD2. The trim removed 7 bases at V and 6 bases at J, leaving 10 bases unmatched. Germline V gene data show CDR1 as SQVTM and CDR2 as ANQGSEA. There are 15 residues in the CDR3. This chain's CDR3 is CSASGTSGIVDTQYF. CDR3 bases: TGCAGCGCAAGTGGGACTAGCGGGATCGTGGATACGCAGTATTTT.

The CDR3 is CASSYSGLWSSYNEQFF. The CDR3 DNA reads as TGTGCCAGCAGCTACTCTGGACTGTGGAGCTCCTACAATGAGCAGTTCTTC. V and J are TRBV11-2 and TRBJ2-1; D is perhaps TRBD2 (5 bases). This CDR3 is 17 amino acids long. Germline CDR1 and CDR2: SGHAT and FQNNGV. Trimming stripped 4 bases from V and 0 bases from J, with 16 bases between.

The sample holds a few counts of this clone. J is TRBJ1-1 and V is TRBV28; a possible D gene is TRBD1 (5 bases). Germline V gene sequence: CDR1 MDHEN, CDR2 SYDVKM. The V end was cut by 7 bases, the J end by 4 bases, with 16 bases between. This CDR3 comprises 14 residues. CDR3 region: CASTAPRASTEAFF. The CDR3 region has the DNA TGTGCCAGCACTGCCCCCAGGGCCAGCACTGAAGCTTTCTTT.

As concerns this clone: This same CDR3 is encoded by further DNA sequences in the sample. The chain recombines TRBV19 with TRBJ1-5, with unresolved D. The CDR3 consists of 13 residues. Germline CDR1 LNHDA, CDR2 SQIVND (reference sequence). Trimming left V 6 bases short and J 2 bases short, with 8 bases between. CDR3 DNA sequence: TGTGCCAGTAGCCTATCGGGCAATCAGCCCCAGCATTTT. This codes for CASSLSGNQPQHF. Using reference TRBV19 and TRBJ1-5 for the parts outside the CDR3, the full variable domain is DGGITQSPKYLFRKEGQNVTLSCEQNLNHDAMYWYRQDPGQGLRLIYYSQIVNDFQKGDIAEGYSVSREKKESFPLTVTSAQKNPTAFYLCASSLSGNQPQHFGDGTRLSIL.

The chain couples TRBV3-1 (or the pseudogene TRBV3-2) to TRBJ2-1; 11 bases are shared with TRBD1. The length of the CDR3 is 17 residues. The V segment lost 2 bases and the J segment 9 bases; nucleotides outside the gene matches: 12. Germline CDR1 LGHDT, CDR2 YNNKEL (reference sequence). The CDR3 here is CASSQYHGQGALGEQFF. Written as DNA, the CDR3 is TGTGCCAGCAGCCAATACCACGGACAGGGGGCCTTGGGTGAGCAGTTCTTC.

The genes are TRBV27 and TRBJ2-7; 8 nucleotides align to TRBD2. After removal of 0 bases from V and 0 bases from J, the junction contained 4 bases not matched to a gene. The CDR3 runs to 16 residues. Per the germline V gene, CDR1 is MNHEY and CDR2 is SMNVEV (reference sequence). In nucleotides, the CDR3 is TGTGCCAGCAGTTTATCGGCGGGAGGCTACTCCTACGAGCAGTACTTC. Its translation is CASSLSAGGYSYEQYF.

This clone came up a few times. This chain uses TRBV19 with TRBJ2-7; the D gene is possibly TRBD1 (5 bases). The ends were cut back, 3 bases at V and 0 bases at J, with 21 bases in the middle. Per the germline V gene, CDR1 is LNHDA and CDR2 is SQIVND (reference sequence). This CDR3 has 18 amino acids. The CDR3 nucleotides are TGTGCCAGTAGTATGATGGGGCAGGGCCTCCAGAGCTCCTACGAGCAGTACTTC. Protein: CASSMMGQGLQSSYEQYF.

The CDR3 DNA reads as TGTGCCATCAGTGAGTCGATTTTCCAGAGACAGGGCGATGCCGGGGAAAACTATGGCTACACCTTC. Its translation: CAISESIFQRQGDAGENYGYTF. This sequence joins TRBV10-3 and TRBJ1-2; 7 positions match TRBD1. Unmatched junction bases numbered 24, after V lost 0 bases and J lost 2 bases. The germline CDR1 and CDR2 sequences are ENHRY and SYGVKD. The CDR3 loop spans 22 amino acids.